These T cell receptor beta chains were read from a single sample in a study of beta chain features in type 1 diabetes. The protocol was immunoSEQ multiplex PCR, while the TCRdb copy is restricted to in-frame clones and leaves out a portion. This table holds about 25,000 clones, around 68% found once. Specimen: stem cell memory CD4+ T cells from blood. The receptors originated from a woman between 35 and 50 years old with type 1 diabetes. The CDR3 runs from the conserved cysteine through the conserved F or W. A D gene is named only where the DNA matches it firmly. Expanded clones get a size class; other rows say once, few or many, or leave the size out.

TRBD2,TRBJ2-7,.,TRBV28,CASSPGTSAYEQYF,TGTGCCAGCAGTCCAGGGACTAGCGCTTACGAGCAGTACTTC
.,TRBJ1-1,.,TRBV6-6,CASSGQLHTEAFF,TGTGCCAGCTCCGGACAGCTTCACACTGAAGCTTTCTTT
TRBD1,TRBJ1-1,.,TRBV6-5,CASSLTGGWRAFF,TGTGCCAGCAGTTTGACAGGGGGCTGGAGAGCTTTCTTT
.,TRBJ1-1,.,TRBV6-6,CASSPSIRGTEAFF,TGTGCCAGCAGTCCTTCAATCCGGGGCACTGAAGCTTTCTTT
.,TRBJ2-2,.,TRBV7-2,CASSLVGLSGELFF,TGTGCCAGCAGCTTAGTAGGACTCAGCGGGGAGCTGTTTTTT
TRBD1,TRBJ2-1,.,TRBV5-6,CASSGNTGGLNNEQFF,TGTGCCAGCAGCGGAAACACAGGGGGATTAAACAATGAGCAGTTCTTC
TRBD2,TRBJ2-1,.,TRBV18,CASSPPSGRESYNEQFF,TGTGCCAGCTCACCACCTAGCGGGAGGGAATCCTACAATGAGCAGTTCTTC
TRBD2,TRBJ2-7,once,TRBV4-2,CASSPGGLYEQYF,TGTGCCAGCAGCCCGGGGGGACTCTACGAGCAGTACTTC
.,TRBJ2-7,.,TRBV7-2,CASSQAQALEQYF,TGTGCCAGCAGCCAAGCACAGGCCCTCGAGCAGTACTTC
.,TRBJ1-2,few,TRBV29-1,CSVEEGLRGYTF,TGCAGCGTTGAGGAGGGTCTAAGAGGCTACACCTTC
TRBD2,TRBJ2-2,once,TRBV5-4,CASGDYNTGELFF,TGTGCCAGCGGGGACTATAACACCGGGGAGCTGTTTTTT
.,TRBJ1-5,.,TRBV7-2,CASNTGSSNQPQHF,TGTGCCAGCAACACAGGGAGTTCCAATCAGCCCCAGCATTTT
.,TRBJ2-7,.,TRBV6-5,CASSYFEYEQYF,TGTGCCAGCAGTTATTTTGAGTACGAGCAGTACTTC